This T cell receptor beta chain was profiled in a study of cytomegalovirus exposure and HLA in healthy donors. General study findings and limits: The study listed roughly 150 cytomegalovirus-associated TCR beta chains. It was reportedly the case that the classifier diagnosed cytomegalovirus status with high specificity and sensitivity. In vitro experiments confirmed that a few CMV-associated chains were specific for CMV antigens.

The validation cohort, a group of over a hundred subjects, included the donors and was separate from the approximately 680-subject first cohort. Clones were read by immunoSEQ multiplex PCR, and TCRdb kept only the in-frame ones, dropping some. The sample contains 150,000 or so clones, 75% to 90% of which appear only once. Only one count was recorded for this clone. Its antigen is as yet unknown. V was pared by 5 bases and J by 7 bases, with 6 bases of the junction left unmatched. CDR1 SNHLY and CDR2 FYNNEI come from the germline V gene. The CDR3 is 14 amino acids. This TCR derives from a woman between 18 and 29 years old in good health and CMV-seropositive. The V call is TRBV2, the J call TRBJ1-4; 8 bases are a match to TRBD1. The material sequenced was PBMCs. The CDR3 loop is CASSTGGKSEKLFF. The CDR3, as DNA: TGTGCCAGCAGTACAGGGGGTAAAAGTGAAAAACTGTTTTTT.